The present entry profiles one T cell receptor (beta chain) with its context. The antigen is undetermined. The use of genomic DNA as template underpinned the TCR beta VDJ and CDR3 profiling. TCRdb analysed the reads with MiXCR anew, one entry per CDR3 protein. Among under 200,000 distinct CDR3 sequences listed, under 55% were seen once. This specimen comes from a study of CD8+CD57+ T cells in acquired aplastic anemia. At the level of the study: DNA recovered from sorted CD4+ and CD8+ cells had a mean of approximately 3.2 ug.

Points from the study as a whole: Patients and controls shared around 30 CD8+ CDR3 sequences.

By flow cytometry, patients selected for sequencing had shown an expansion of CD8+CD57+ cells. No therapy had been given to the patients at the time of blood sampling. What was sequenced was sorted CD4+, CD8+, or CD8+CD57+ T cells (not recorded which) from PBMCs. The TCR originated in a human donor with aplastic anemia.

The CDR3: CSARGLADYEQYF. CDR3 bases: TGCAGTGCTAGAGGGCTAGCGGATTACGAGCAGTACTTC. The genes are TRBV20-1 and TRBJ2-7; 7 bases agree with TRBD2. The CDR3 loop spans 13 amino acids. V lost 1 base and J lost 4; bases outside the gene matches: 4. Germline CDR1 is DFQATT and CDR2 is SNEGSKA (reference sequence).